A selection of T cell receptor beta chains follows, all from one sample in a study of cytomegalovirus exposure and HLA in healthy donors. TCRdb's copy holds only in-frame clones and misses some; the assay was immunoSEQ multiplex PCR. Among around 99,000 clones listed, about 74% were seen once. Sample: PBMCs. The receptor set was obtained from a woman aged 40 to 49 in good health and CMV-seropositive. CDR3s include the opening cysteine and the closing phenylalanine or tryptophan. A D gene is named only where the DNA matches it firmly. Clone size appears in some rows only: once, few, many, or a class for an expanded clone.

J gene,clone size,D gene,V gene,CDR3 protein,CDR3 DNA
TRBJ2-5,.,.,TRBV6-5,CASSSTSRRGETQYF,TGTGCCAGCAGTTCTACGTCCCGCAGGGGAGAGACCCAGTACTTC
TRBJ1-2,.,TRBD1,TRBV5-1,CASSLGDRGVYGYTF,TGCGCCAGCAGCTTGGGGGACAGGGGAGTCTATGGCTACACCTTC
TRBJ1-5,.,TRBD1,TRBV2,CASSSGTGRGQPQHF,TGTGCCAGCAGTTCCGGGACAGGGAGGGGCCAGCCCCAGCATTTT
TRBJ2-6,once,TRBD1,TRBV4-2,CASSQVDRGFGGSGANVLTF,TGTGCCAGCAGCCAAGTGGACAGGGGATTTGGGGGCTCTGGGGCCAACGTCCTGACTTTC
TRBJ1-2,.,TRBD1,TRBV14,CASSQDRANYGYTF,TGTGCCAGCAGCCAGGACAGGGCCAACTATGGCTACACCTTC
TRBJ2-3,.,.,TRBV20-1,CSAVRDSTQYF,TGCAGTGCTGTCCGGGATTCCACGCAGTATTTT
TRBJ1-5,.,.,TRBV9,CASSPGVVRPQHF,TGTGCCAGCAGCCCGGGGGTCGTGAGGCCCCAGCATTTT
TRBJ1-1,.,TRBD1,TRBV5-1,CASSLGQGALGAEAFF,TGCGCCAGCAGCTTAGGACAGGGGGCATTGGGCGCTGAAGCTTTCTTT
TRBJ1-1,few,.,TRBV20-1,CSQGEGTEAFF,TGCAGCCAAGGGGAGGGCACTGAAGCTTTCTTT
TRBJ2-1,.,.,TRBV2,CASSRQALDNEQFF,TGTGCCAGCAGTAGACAGGCCCTCGACAATGAGCAGTTCTTC
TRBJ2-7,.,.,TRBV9,CASSTTGSSYEQYF,TGTGCCAGCAGCACGACCGGGAGCTCCTACGAGCAGTACTTC
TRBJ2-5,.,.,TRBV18,CASSPPNSQETQYF,TGTGCCAGCTCACCACCGAACAGCCAAGAGACCCAGTACTTC
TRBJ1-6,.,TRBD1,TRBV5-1,CASRLQDRGLSPLHF,TGCGCCAGCAGGTTACAAGACAGGGGGCTTTCACCCCTCCACTTT
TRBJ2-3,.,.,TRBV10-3,CAISGTGSTDTQYF,TGTGCCATCAGCGGGACTGGTAGCACAGATACGCAGTATTTT
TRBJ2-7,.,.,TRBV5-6,CASSLLGVSAGYEQYF,TGTGCCAGCAGCTTGCTTGGCGTCTCCGCGGGCTACGAGCAGTACTTC
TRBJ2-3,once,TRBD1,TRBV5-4,CASRPGQGGIDTQYF,TGTGCCAGCAGACCCGGACAGGGCGGCATAGATACGCAGTATTTT
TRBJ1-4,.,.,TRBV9,CASSVGSAGEKLFF,TGTGCCAGCAGCGTAGGTTCCGCGGGGGAAAAACTGTTTTTT
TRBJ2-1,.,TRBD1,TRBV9,CASSPGQGPHNEQFF,TGTGCCAGCAGCCCTGGACAGGGACCCCACAATGAGCAGTTCTTC
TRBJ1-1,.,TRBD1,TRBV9,CASSVGTGNTEAFF,TGTGCCAGCAGCGTAGGGACAGGGAACACTGAAGCTTTCTTT
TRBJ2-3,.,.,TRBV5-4,CASSTKERQYTDTQYF,TGTGCCAGCAGCACGAAGGAGCGTCAATACACAGATACGCAGTATTTT
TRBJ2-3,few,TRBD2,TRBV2,CASRTRTSGGTDTQYF,TGTGCCAGCAGGACCAGGACTAGCGGGGGGACAGATACGCAGTATTTT
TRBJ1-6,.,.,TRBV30,CAWTGRPYNSPLHF,TGTGCCTGGACAGGGCGCCCCTATAATTCACCCCTCCACTTT
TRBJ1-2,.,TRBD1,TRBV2,CASSELGRGRYGYTF,TGTGCCAGCAGTGAATTAGGCAGGGGGCGTTATGGCTACACCTTC
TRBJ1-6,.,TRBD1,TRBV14,CASSHIRDRVSPLHF,TGTGCCAGCAGCCATATTCGGGACAGGGTTTCACCCCTCCACTTT
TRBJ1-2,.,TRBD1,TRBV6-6,CASSYGTGWGYTF,TGTGCCAGCAGTTACGGGACAGGGTGGGGCTACACCTTC
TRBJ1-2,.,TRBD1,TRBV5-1,CASSSQGDGYTF,TGCGCCAGCAGCTCGCAGGGGGATGGCTACACCTTC
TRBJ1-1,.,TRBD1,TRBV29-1,CSVADRRNTEAFF,TGCAGCGTTGCGGACAGGAGGAACACTGAAGCTTTCTTT
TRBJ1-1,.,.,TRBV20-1,CSGTPNTEAFF,TGCAGTGGGACACCGAACACTGAAGCTTTCTTT
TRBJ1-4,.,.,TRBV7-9,CASSLRQNEKLFF,TGTGCCAGCAGCTTAAGACAGAATGAAAAACTGTTTTTT
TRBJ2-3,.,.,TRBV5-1,CASSADSATDTQYF,TGCGCCAGCAGCGCGGACTCCGCCACAGATACGCAGTATTTT
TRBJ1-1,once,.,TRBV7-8,CASSLKDRESYTEAFF,TGTGCCAGCAGCTTGAAGGACAGAGAGTCCTACACTGAAGCTTTCTTT
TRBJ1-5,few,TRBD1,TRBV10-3,CAISDTGGAQPQHF,TGTGCCATCAGTGATACAGGGGGTGCTCAGCCCCAGCATTTT
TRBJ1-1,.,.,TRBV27,CASSLWVGSNTEAFF,TGTGCCAGCAGTTTATGGGTGGGCTCGAACACTGAAGCTTTCTTT
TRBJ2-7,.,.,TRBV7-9,CASSLESRTESYEQYF,TGTGCCAGCAGCTTAGAATCAAGGACAGAGTCCTACGAGCAGTACTTC
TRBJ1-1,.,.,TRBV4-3,CASSQAGTQGDEAFF,TGCGCCAGCAGCCAAGCCGGGACACAGGGCGATGAAGCTTTCTTT
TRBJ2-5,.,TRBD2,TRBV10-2,CASSGLAGDPSGTQYF,TGCGCCAGCAGTGGTTTAGCGGGGGACCCCTCTGGGACCCAGTACTTC
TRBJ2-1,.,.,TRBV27,CASSLSVYNEQFF,TGTGCCAGCAGTTTGTCAGTCTACAATGAGCAGTTCTTC
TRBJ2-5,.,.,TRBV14,CASSQVWPGTQYF,TGTGCCAGCAGCCAAGTATGGCCGGGGACCCAGTACTTC
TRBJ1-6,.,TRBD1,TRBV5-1,CASSLETGWNSPLHF,TGCGCCAGCAGCTTGGAGACAGGGTGGAATTCACCCCTCCACTTT
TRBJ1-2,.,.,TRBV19,CASSPTMVGAVGYTF,TGTGCCAGTAGTCCCACTATGGTAGGCGCCGTGGGCTACACCTTC
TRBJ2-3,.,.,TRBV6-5,CASSYDSDGYTQYF,TGTGCCAGCAGTTACGACAGCGACGGATATACGCAGTATTTT